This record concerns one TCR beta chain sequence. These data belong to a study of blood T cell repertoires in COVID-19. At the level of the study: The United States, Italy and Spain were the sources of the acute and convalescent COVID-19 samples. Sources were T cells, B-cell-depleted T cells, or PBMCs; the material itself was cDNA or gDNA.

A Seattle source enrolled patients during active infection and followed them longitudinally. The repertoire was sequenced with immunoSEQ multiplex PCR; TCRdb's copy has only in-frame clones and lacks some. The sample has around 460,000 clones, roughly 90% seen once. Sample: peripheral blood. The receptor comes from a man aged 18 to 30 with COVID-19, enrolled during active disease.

In DNA form, the CDR3 reads TGTGCCAGCAGCGGCACAGGGGGGGTCAACACCGGGGAGCTGTTTTTT. Protein sequence: CASSGTGGVNTGELFF. V and J are TRBV7-6 and TRBJ2-2, with D possibly TRBD1 on 8 matching bases. Germline V gives CDR1 SGHVS, CDR2 FNYEAQ. V lost 5 bases and J 2 bases, leaving 15 bases between the germline ends. This CDR3 is 16 amino acids long.